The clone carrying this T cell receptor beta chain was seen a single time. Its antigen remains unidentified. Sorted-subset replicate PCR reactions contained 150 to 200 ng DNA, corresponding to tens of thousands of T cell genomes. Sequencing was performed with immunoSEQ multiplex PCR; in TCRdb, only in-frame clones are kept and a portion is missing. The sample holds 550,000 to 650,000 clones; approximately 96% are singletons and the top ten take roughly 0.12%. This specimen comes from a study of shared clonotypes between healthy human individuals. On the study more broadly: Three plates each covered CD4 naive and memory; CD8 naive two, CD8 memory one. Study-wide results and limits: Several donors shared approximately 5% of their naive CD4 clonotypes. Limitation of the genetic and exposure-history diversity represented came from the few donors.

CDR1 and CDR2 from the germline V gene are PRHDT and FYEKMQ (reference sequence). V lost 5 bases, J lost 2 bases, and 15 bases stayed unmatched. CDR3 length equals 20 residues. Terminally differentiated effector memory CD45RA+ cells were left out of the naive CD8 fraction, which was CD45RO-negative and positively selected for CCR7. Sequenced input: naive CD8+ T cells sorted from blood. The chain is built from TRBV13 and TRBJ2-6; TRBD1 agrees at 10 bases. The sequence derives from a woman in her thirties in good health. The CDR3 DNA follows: TGTGCCAGCAGCCTTCGGCGACAGGGGGCGCGCGCCCCTGGGGCCAACGTCCTGACTTTC. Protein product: CASSLRRQGARAPGANVLTF.